This T cell receptor beta chain was sequenced in a study of tumor-infiltrating lymphocytes in primary liver carcinoma. Total RNA and DNA came together from around 20-30 mg of bulk tissue without cell sorting. TCR beta cDNA was prepared out of roughly 0.45 ug total RNA by means of a constant-region primer. Three-round nested multiplex PCR performed with slightly modified ARM-PCR produced the TCR beta libraries. The first two PCR rounds used TRBV1-TRBV30 forward primers with a C-beta reverse primer, about 10 cycles each. MiXCR, run by TCRdb on the multiplex PCR reads, gives a single entry per CDR3 protein. The table records about 130,000 distinct CDR3 sequences, 60% to 80% of them present only once. CDR3 length: 13 residues. From germline, CDR1 is SQVTM and CDR2 ANQGSEA. Trimming shortened V by 4 bases and J by 1 base, and 10 bases separated the two germline ends. This clonotype has at least ten counts.

The origin of this receptor is a woman aged 55-70 years with primary liver carcinoma and hepatitis B virus infection. Sequenced sample: liver tumor tissue from sampling region 3. Subset noted: tumor region T3, left-lateral pole. The gene calls are TRBV29-1 and TRBJ1-1, with D tentatively TRBD1 (5 bases). CDR3 region: CSVVRGGNTEAFF. The CDR3 coding sequence is TGCAGCGTTGTCCGGGGCGGGAACACTGAAGCTTTCTTT.